These 6 T cell receptor beta chains were all obtained from the same sample, sequenced in a study of control samples from healthy donors and cancer patients. The data were produced by immunoSEQ multiplex PCR, yet TCRdb's version contains in-frame clones alone and is incomplete. This repertoire shows some 210,000 clones, 90% to 95% found once; its top ten account for 1.5% to 2%. Sequencing used blood. These receptors all stem from a man in his thirties or forties in good health.

The chain carries TRBV5-1 and TRBJ2-7, with 9 bases that match TRBD1. CDR3 length: 15 residues. J gave up 4 bases and V 4 bases, and 9 bases lay outside the gene matches. Germline V gene data show CDR1 as SGHRS and CDR2 as YFSETQ. CDR3 DNA: TGCGCCAGCAGCCCCGGACAGGGGCGCGGGTACGAGCAGTACTTC. Its protein is CASSPGQGRGYEQYF.

The gene calls are TRBV28 and TRBJ1-5, with D tentatively TRBD1 (5 bases). The CDR3 is made up of 13 amino acids. Germline loops: CDR1 MDHEN, CDR2 SYDVKM. Trimming removed 6 bases from V and 1 base from J, with 7 bases in between. The CDR3: CASRGTSNQPQHF. The CDR3 DNA is TGTGCCAGCAGGGGGACGAGCAATCAGCCCCAGCATTTT.

V is TRBV19 and J is TRBJ1-5, with D possibly matching TRBD1 (5 bases). CDR3 length: 17 residues. Trimming took 4 bases from V and 0 from J, leaving 16 bases between them. The V gene's germline CDR1 is LNHDA and CDR2 SQIVND (reference sequence). In nucleotides, the CDR3 is TGTGCCAGTAGTAACCCCGGGGCAGGAGATAGCAATCAGCCCCAGCATTTT. Translation gives CASSNPGAGDSNQPQHF.

This chain uses TRBV25-1 with TRBJ1-6; D is uncertain. Trimming removed 0 bases at V and 7 bases at J, with 4 bases between. CDR1 and CDR2 from the germline V gene are MGHDK and SYGVNS. This CDR3 comprises 13 residues. CDR3 sequence reads: CASSEYRNSPLHF. CDR3 nucleotide sequence: TGTGCCAGCAGTGAATACAGGAATTCACCCCTCCACTTT.

The CDR3, as DNA: TGTGCCAGCAGCCAAAGCCCCGGGTCAACTGAAGCTTTCTTT. Amino acids: CASSQSPGSTEAFF. J is TRBJ1-1 and V is TRBV3-1 (or the pseudogene TRBV3-2); no reliable D call. With 2 bases removed from V and 5 bases from J, the gap between germline ends came to 12 bases. This CDR3 contains 14 residues. Germline CDR1 reads LGHDT; CDR2 reads YNNKEL (reference sequence).

The rearrangement uses TRBV14 and TRBJ1-3; no clear D. Germline CDR1 is SGHDN and CDR2 is FVKESK. CDR3 length: 14 amino acids. V was trimmed by 2 bases and J by 1 base, leaving 6 bases between them. The CDR3 coding sequence is TGTGCCAGCAGCCAACGGACTTCTGGAAACACCATATATTTT. This translates into CASSQRTSGNTIYF.